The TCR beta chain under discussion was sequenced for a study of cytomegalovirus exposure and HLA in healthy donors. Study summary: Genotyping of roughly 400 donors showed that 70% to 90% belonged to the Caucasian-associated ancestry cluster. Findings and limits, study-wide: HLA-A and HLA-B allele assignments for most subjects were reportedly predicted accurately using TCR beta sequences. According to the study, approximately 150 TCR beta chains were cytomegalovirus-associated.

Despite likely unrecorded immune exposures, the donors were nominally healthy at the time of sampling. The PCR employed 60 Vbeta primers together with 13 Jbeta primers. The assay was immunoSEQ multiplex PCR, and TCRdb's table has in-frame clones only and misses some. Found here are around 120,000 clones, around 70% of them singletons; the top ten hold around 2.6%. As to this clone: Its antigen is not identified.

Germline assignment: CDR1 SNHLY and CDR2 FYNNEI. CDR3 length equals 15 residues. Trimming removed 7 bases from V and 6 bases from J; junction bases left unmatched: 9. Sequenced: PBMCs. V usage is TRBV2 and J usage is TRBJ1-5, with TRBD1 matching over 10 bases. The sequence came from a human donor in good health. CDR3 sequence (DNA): TGTGCCAGCATCAAAGACAGGGGGCGTAGTCAGCCCCAGCATTTT. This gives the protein CASIKDRGRSQPQHF.